One and the same sample provided the 9 T cell receptor beta chains below, sequenced in a study of T cells in women clearing cervical HPV infection. Data came from immunoSEQ multiplex PCR; TCRdb stores just in-frame clones and leaves some out. The sample holds 20,000 to 25,000 clones. Sequencing input: blood buffy coat. These receptors came from a woman aged 18 to 69 with a cervical HPV16 infection that either progressed to CIN3+ or cleared (not recorded which).

The CDR3 region is CSAAGGGGELFF. The part of the CDR3 DNA that was read is TGCAGTGCTGCAGGGGGCGGCGGGGAG. This rearrangement joins TRBV20-1 to TRBJ2-2, with 8 bases identical to TRBD1. The read is 3 residues too short to cover the CDR3 end, so that end is filled in from the germline J gene. Germline CDR1 reads DFQATT; CDR2 reads SNEGSKA (reference sequence). This CDR3 is built from 12 residues. With V trimmed by 5 bases and J by 7 bases, 3 bases remained unmatched.

Concerning this clone: Read coverage stops 3 residues before the CDR3 terminus; the germline J gene supplies the remainder. This rearrangement joins TRBV7-8 to TRBJ2-7; 8 bases are a match to TRBD2. The trim removed 8 bases at V and 3 bases at J, leaving 9 bases unmatched. Germline-derived CDR1 and CDR2 are SGHVS and FQNEAQ. The CDR3 covers 14 residues. Incomplete CDR3 DNA: TGTGCCAGCTCCCCAACGGGACTAGTCTACGAG. As protein: CASSPTGLVYE. The whole CDR3 sequence reads CASSPTGLVYEQYF.

Points on this clone: The CDR3 end falls 3 residues outside the read, so it is completed with the germline J gene. This chain connects TRBV7-3 to TRBJ1-1, with 8 nucleotides matching TRBD1. V lost 6 bases and J lost 1; bases outside the gene matches: 4. CDR1 is SGHTA, CDR2 FQGTGA, per germline. The CDR3 is 14 residues long. CDR3: CASRPGQGNTEAFF. The CDR3 DNA, read in part, is TGTGCCAGCAGGCCTGGACAGGGGAACACTGAA.

About this clone: The read terminates 3 residues ahead of where the CDR3 ends, so the germline J gene completes it. This chain connects TRBV7-8 to TRBJ2-7; 7 bases are a match to TRBD1. Trimming cost V 5 bases and J 2 bases; bases outside gene matches: 6. The CDR3 contains 14 residues. Germline CDR1 SGHVS, CDR2 FQNEAQ. Incomplete CDR3 DNA: TGTGCCAGCAGCACACGACAGGGTACCTACGAG. Its translation is CASSTRQGTYE. Given in full, the CDR3 is CASSTRQGTYEQYF.

As concerns this clone: The CDR3 end lies 3 residues beyond the end of the read and is filled in from the germline J gene. V and J are TRBV20-1 and TRBJ2-3; TRBD2 matches 8 bases. Trimming cost V 5 bases and J 4 bases; bases outside gene matches: 11. Per the germline V gene, CDR1 is DFQATT and CDR2 is SNEGSKA (reference sequence). The CDR3 has 15 residues. CDR3 sequence: CSARRGGNGADTQYF. CDR3 bases read: TGCAGTGCTCGGCGCGGGGGGAACGGTGCAGATACG.

The CDR3 DNA, read in part, is TGCAGTGCTAGAGATTCATTCCAAACCTACGAG. Protein product: CSARDSFQTYE. The entire CDR3 reads CSARDSFQTYEQYF. V usage is TRBV20-1 and J usage is TRBJ2-7; unclear D gene. The read stops 3 residues short of the end of the CDR3; the missing end is completed from the germline J gene. The CDR3 consists of 14 residues. Germline V gives CDR1 DFQATT, CDR2 SNEGSKA (reference sequence). V lost 0 bases, J lost 2 bases, and 11 bases lay in between.

In the case of this clone: The DNA ends 3 residues before the CDR3 does, and the rest of the CDR3 is filled in from the germline J gene. The chain links TRBV7-9 to TRBJ1-2, with TRBD1 identical over 7 bases. Per the germline V gene, CDR1 is SEHNR and CDR2 is FQNEAQ (reference sequence). This CDR3 is built from 15 residues. The part of the CDR3 DNA that was read is TGTGCCAGCAGCCATACACGAGGGACAGTCTACGAC. Amino acid sequence: CASSHTRGTVYD. The entire CDR3 sequence reads CASSHTRGTVYDYTF. Full variable domain (missing parts from reference TRBV7-9 and TRBJ1-2): DTGVSQNPRHKITKRGQNVTFRCDPISEHNRLYWYRQTLGQGPEFLTYFQNEAQLEKSRLLSDRFSAERPKGSFSTLEIQRTEQGDSAMYLCASSHTRGTVYDYTFGSGTRLTVV.

As to this clone: The read finishes 3 residues shy of the CDR3 end, and the germline J gene is used to complete it. This chain uses TRBV7-9 with TRBJ2-5, with D possibly matching TRBD1 (5 bases). The CDR3 consists of 14 residues. Germline V CDR1 and CDR2: SEHNR, FQNEAQ (reference sequence). The V gene lost 5 bases and the J gene lost 4 bases, with 14 bases spanning the gap. The sequenced CDR3 bases are TGTGCCAGCAGCCTCGTGGGGCAACGAGAGACC. Amino acid sequence: CASSLVGQRET. The whole CDR3 protein is CASSLVGQRETQYF.

Regarding this clone: The read is 3 residues too short to cover the CDR3 end, so that end is filled in from the germline J gene. The chain employs TRBV6-2 or TRBV6-3 and TRBJ1-3, with TRBD1 as a possible D gene (5 bases). The CDR3 runs 16 residues. Germline assignment: CDR1 MNHEY and CDR2 SVGEGT. Trimming shortened V by 0 bases and J by 3 bases, and 12 bases separated the two germline ends. The CDR3 is CASSYSPDSGGNTIYF. The CDR3 bases that were read are TGTGCCAGCAGTTACTCTCCTGACAGTGGTGGAAACACC.